This T cell receptor beta chain was recorded in a study of blood T cell repertoires in COVID-19. Turning to the study itself: The study drew acute and convalescent COVID-19 samples from the United States, Italy and Spain. The cDNA or gDNA used as material had been derived from T cells, B-cell-depleted T cells, or PBMCs.

CDR1 is LNHDA, CDR2 SQIVND, per germline (reference sequence). The length of the CDR3 is 13 residues. With 3 bases removed from V and 8 bases from J, the gap between germline ends came to 13 bases. Seattle's cohort entered during active infection and was followed longitudinally. Libraries were prepared by immunoSEQ multiplex PCR; TCRdb keeps only in-frame clonotypes and omits some of them. This sample has roughly 500,000 clones, with 89% found just once. Source material: peripheral blood. The source is a man between 18 and 29 years old with COVID-19, enrolled during active disease. V is TRBV19 and J is TRBJ1-2, with D possibly being TRBD1 (6 bases). In nucleotides, the CDR3 is TGTGCCAGTAGTATGGACAGTGTGGGAGGCTACACCTTC. It encodes CASSMDSVGGYTF.